Reported below is one T cell receptor (beta chain). Its antigen is unknown. The CDR3 covers 14 residues. Germline V CDR1 and CDR2: LGHNA, YSLEER. V was clipped by 1 base and J by 11 bases, with 17 bases between them. The data belong to a study of shared clonotypes between healthy human individuals. For the study at large: Per donor, CD8 memory used one plate, CD8 naive used two, CD4 memory used three and CD4 naive used three.

Libraries were prepared by immunoSEQ multiplex PCR; TCRdb keeps only in-frame clonotypes and omits some of them. The table records under 2.5 million clones, around 93% of them present only once. Study conclusions and caveats: Several donors held about 5% of naive CD4 clonotypes in common. Generation probabilities of non-shared clonotypes were lower (relative to those shared by all four donors).

The chain has TRBV4-3 and TRBJ1-1; D is perhaps TRBD1 (5 bases). The TCR was taken from a man between 18 and 29 years old in good health. Some clones in this sample may be carry-over from other donors' samples. Sequences were obtained from naive CD4+ T cells from PBMCs. Specified subset: CD45RA+ positively selected. CDR3 loop: CASSQGGPGTSAFF. DNA of the CDR3: TGCGCCAGCAGCCAAGGAGGACCCGGGACGAGCGCTTTCTTT.